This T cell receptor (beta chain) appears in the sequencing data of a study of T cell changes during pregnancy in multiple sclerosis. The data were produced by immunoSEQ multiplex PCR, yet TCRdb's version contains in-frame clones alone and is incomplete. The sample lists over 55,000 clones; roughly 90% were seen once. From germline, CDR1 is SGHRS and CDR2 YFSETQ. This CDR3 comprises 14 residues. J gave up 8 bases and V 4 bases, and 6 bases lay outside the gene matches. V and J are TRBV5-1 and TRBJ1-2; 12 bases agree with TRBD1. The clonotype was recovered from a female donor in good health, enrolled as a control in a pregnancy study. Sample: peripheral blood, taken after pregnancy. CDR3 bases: TGCGCCAGCAGCGTGGGACAGGGGGCGATCGGCTACACCTTC. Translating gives CASSVGQGAIGYTF.